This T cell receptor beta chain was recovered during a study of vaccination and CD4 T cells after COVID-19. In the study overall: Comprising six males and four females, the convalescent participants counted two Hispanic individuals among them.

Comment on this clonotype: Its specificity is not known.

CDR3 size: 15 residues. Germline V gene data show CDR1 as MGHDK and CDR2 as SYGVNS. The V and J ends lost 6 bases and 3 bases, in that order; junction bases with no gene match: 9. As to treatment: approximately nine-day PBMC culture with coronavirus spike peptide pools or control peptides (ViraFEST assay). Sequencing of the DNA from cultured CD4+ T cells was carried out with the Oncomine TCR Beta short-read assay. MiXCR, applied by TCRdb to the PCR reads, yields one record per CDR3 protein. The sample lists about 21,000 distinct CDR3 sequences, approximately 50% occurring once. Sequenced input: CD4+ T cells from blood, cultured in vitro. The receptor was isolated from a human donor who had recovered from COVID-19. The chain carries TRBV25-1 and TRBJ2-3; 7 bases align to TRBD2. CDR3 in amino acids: CASSSGGRGTDTQYF. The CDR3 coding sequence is TGTGCCAGCAGCTCTGGGGGGAGGGGAACAGATACGCAGTATTTT.